A single sample is the source of the 30 T cell receptor beta chains below, sequenced in a study of cytomegalovirus exposure and HLA in healthy donors. Vbeta (60) and Jbeta (13) primers were used in the PCR. Sequencing used immunoSEQ multiplex PCR; TCRdb keeps in-frame clones, though not all of them. The repertoire holds approximately 74,000 clones, with about four fifths as singletons. The sequencing input was PBMCs. Receptors were obtained from a young woman in good health and CMV-seronegative.

V gene TRBV7-9 combines with J gene TRBJ2-7; TRBD1 agrees at 9 bases. V lost 5 bases, J lost 1 base, and 9 bases stayed unmatched. CDR3 length equals 16 residues. Germline CDR1 SEHNR, CDR2 FQNEAQ (reference sequence). The CDR3 DNA is TGTGCCAGCAGCCCCAAACAGGGGGCTGGATCCTACGAGCAGTACTTC. As protein: CASSPKQGAGSYEQYF.

V gene TRBV15 combines with J gene TRBJ2-3; 9 bases match TRBD2. Germline lookup yields CDR1 LNHNV and CDR2 YYDKDF (reference sequence). The CDR3 runs 19 residues. V lost 5 bases, J lost 0 bases, and 15 bases stayed unmatched. This CDR3 reads CATSPGELAGQPSTDTQYF. CDR3 bases: TGTGCCACCAGCCCCGGAGAGCTAGCGGGGCAACCTAGCACAGATACGCAGTATTTT.

This clone turned up a few times. The chain couples TRBV9 to TRBJ1-1, with a tentative D call TRBD1 (5 bases). The germline V gene has CDR1 SGDLS and CDR2 YYNGEE. Trimming took off 6 bases at V and 2 bases at J, with 14 bases between the two ends. This CDR3 comprises 14 residues. DNA for the CDR3: TGTGCCAGCAACCCTGGGAGGGGAAACACTGAAGCTTTCTTT. Its protein product is CASNPGRGNTEAFF. The whole variable domain, remainder taken from reference TRBV9 and TRBJ1-1, is DSGVTQTPKHLITATGQRVTLRCSPRSGDLSVYWYQQSLDQGLQFLIQYYNGEERAKGNILERFSAQQFPDLHSELNLSSLELGDSALYFCASNPGRGNTEAFFGQGTRLTVV.

The chain couples TRBV7-7 to TRBJ2-7; 9 nucleotides agree with TRBD1. V dropped 11 bases and J dropped 4; count of bases not matched to a gene: 9. Germline loops: CDR1 SSHAT, CDR2 FNYEAQ (reference sequence). The CDR3 loop spans 13 amino acids. CDR3 in amino acids: CAVTGDRAYEQYF. The DNA of the CDR3 is TGTGCCGTCACAGGGGACAGGGCTTACGAGCAGTACTTC.

The V gene is TRBV28, the J gene TRBJ2-4; D unclear. V was trimmed by 6 bases and J by 0 bases, leaving 15 bases between them. CDR1 and CDR2 (germline): MDHEN, SYDVKM. This CDR3 has 16 residues. The CDR3 region has the DNA TGTGCCAGCAGCGTACAAGCAGACTTAGCCAAAAACATTCAGTACTTC. This sequence encodes CASSVQADLAKNIQYF.

This sequence joins TRBV4-3 and TRBJ1-5; 7 positions match TRBD1. There are 16 residues in the CDR3. Germline loops: CDR1 LGHNA, CDR2 YSLEER. With 3 bases clipped from V and 0 bases from J, the junction kept 5 bases outside the gene matches. The CDR3 region is CASSHLGTVSNQPQHF. The CDR3 DNA follows: TGCGCCAGCAGCCACCTCGGGACAGTTAGCAATCAGCCCCAGCATTTT.

This clone has just one count. The chain joins TRBV7-7 to TRBJ2-5, with TRBD1 matching over 8 bases. J was trimmed by 1 base and V by 5 bases; bases with no gene match: 12. Germline CDR1 reads SSHAT; CDR2 reads FNYEAQ (reference sequence). This CDR3 has 17 amino acids. CDR3 nucleotide sequence: TGTGCCAGCAGCCGAAATGGACAGGGCATAAGCCAAGAGACCCAGTACTTC. The encoded protein is CASSRNGQGISQETQYF.

This chain joins TRBV9 and TRBJ2-3, with TRBD2 matching over 7 bases. The germline gives CDR1 SGDLS, CDR2 YYNGEE. After removal of 3 bases from V and 2 bases from J, the junction contained 6 bases not matched to a gene. This CDR3 has 15 amino acids. For the CDR3, the DNA is TGTGCCAGCAGCGCCATGAGCGGGGACACAGATACGCAGTATTTT. It encodes CASSAMSGDTDTQYF.

V gene TRBV18 combines with J gene TRBJ2-7; TRBD1 aligns across 8 bases. Germline V gives CDR1 KGHSH, CDR2 LQKENI. This CDR3 region has 14 residues. V lost 2 bases, J lost 3 bases, and 3 bases stayed unmatched. In nucleotides, the CDR3 is TGTGCCAGCTCACCAACAGGGGGTTACTACGAGCAGTACTTC. This gives the protein CASSPTGGYYEQYF.

In its sample, this clone was seen once. The V gene is TRBV10-1, the J gene TRBJ2-5; no reliable D call. The J call may be incorrect, as the DNA end agrees better with TRBJ2-7. This CDR3 spans 13 amino acids. Germline CDR1 is WNHNN and CDR2 is SYGVQD (reference sequence). The chain's CDR3 is CASSESNSYEQYF. Here the CDR3 DNA reads TGCGCCAGCAGTGAGTCAAACTCCTACGAGCAGTACTTC.

The chain's CDR3 is CASSFGAGGTGNTIYF. The CDR3 coding sequence is TGTGCCAGCAGTTTTGGGGCGGGGGGAACTGGAAACACCATATATTTT. The genes are TRBV28 and TRBJ1-3; TRBD1 is a possible D gene (5 bases). This CDR3 has 16 residues. Deletions cut 3 bases from V and 2 bases from J, with 14 bases between. CDR1 and CDR2 (germline): MDHEN, SYDVKM.

The chain recombines TRBV6-4 with TRBJ2-1; 8 nucleotides align to TRBD1. Trimming at V came to 2 bases and at J to 8 bases, leaving 8 bases not matched to a gene. CDR3 length: 15 residues. In germline, CDR1 is MRHNA, CDR2 SNTAGT. This CDR3 reads CASSDQGQVRDEQFF. DNA of the CDR3: TGTGCCAGCAGTGACCAGGGACAGGTTAGGGATGAGCAGTTCTTC.

CDR3 nucleotide sequence: TGTGCCAGCAGCCGACAGTCCTACGAGCAGTACTTC. Translating it yields CASSRQSYEQYF. This chain uses TRBV28 with TRBJ2-7; D may be TRBD1 (5 bases). This CDR3 comprises 12 residues. Trimming removed 6 bases at V and 1 base at J, with 7 bases between. Germline V gene data show CDR1 as MDHEN and CDR2 as SYDVKM.

The rearrangement uses TRBV4-1 and TRBJ2-1; 9 nucleotides align to TRBD1. Germline loops: CDR1 MGHRA, CDR2 YSYEKL. The CDR3 is 16 residues long. V gave up 0 bases and J gave up 4 bases; unmatched junction bases: 4. In DNA form, the CDR3 reads TGCGCCAGCAGCCAAGATATTGGGACAGGGTACAATGAGCAGTTCTTC. It yields the protein CASSQDIGTGYNEQFF.

The table lists this clone with a few counts. The chain recombines TRBV5-1 with TRBJ2-5; D gene ambiguous. Trimming shortened V by 1 base and J by 0 bases, and 7 bases separated the two germline ends. CDR3 length: 14 residues. The germline CDR1 and CDR2 sequences are SGHRS and YFSETQ. The CDR3 nucleotides read TGCGCCAGCAGCTTGCAGACTGACCAAGAGACCCAGTACTTC. Amino acids: CASSLQTDQETQYF.

The count of this clone is one. This sequence joins TRBV11-2 and TRBJ1-2; D perhaps matches TRBD1 (5 bases). In germline, CDR1 is SGHAT, CDR2 FQNNGV. The CDR3 totals 14 residues. The V end lost 4 bases, the J end lost 6 bases, and 15 bases lay between the germline ends. CDR3 nucleotides: TGTGCCAGCAGCTCACAGGCACCTCCGGATGGCTACACCTTC. Translating it yields CASSSQAPPDGYTF.

The rearrangement joins TRBV7-6 to TRBJ1-1, with unresolved D. With 4 bases removed from V and 2 bases from J, the gap between germline ends came to 14 bases. The germline V gene encodes CDR1 SGHVS and CDR2 FNYEAQ. This CDR3 spans 15 amino acids. The CDR3 region is CASSWGGRVNTEAFF. The DNA for the CDR3 is TGTGCCAGCAGCTGGGGTGGGAGGGTTAACACTGAAGCTTTCTTT.

This chain joins TRBV5-4 and TRBJ2-4; weak D call: TRBD2 (6 bases). The CDR3 runs 17 residues. Germline values: CDR1 SGHNT, CDR2 YYREEE (reference sequence). V gave up 4 bases and J gave up 0 bases, with 17 bases separating them. The CDR3 protein is CASSAGLRGQAKNIQYF. The DNA of the CDR3 is TGTGCCAGCAGCGCGGGGTTGCGGGGCCAAGCCAAAAACATTCAGTACTTC. Looking up the rest from reference TRBV5-4 and TRBJ2-4 gives the full variable domain: ETGVTQSPTHLIKTRGQQVTLRCSSQSGHNTVSWYQQALGQGPQFIFQYYREEENGRGNFPPRFSGLQFPNYSSELNVNALELDDSALYLCASSAGLRGQAKNIQYFGAGTRLSVL.

V gene TRBV15 combines with J gene TRBJ1-2; D is unresolved. Trimming removed 0 bases at V and 0 bases at J, with 11 bases between. Germline CDR1 LNHNV, CDR2 YYDKDF (reference sequence). CDR3 size: 16 residues. The CDR3 DNA is TGTGCCACCAGCAGAGACCTGGCGGGGTCTAACTATGGCTACACCTTC. It specifies CATSRDLAGSNYGYTF.

In nucleotides, the CDR3 is TGCGCCAGCGGTCCCCACAGCCATACAGGGGGAGGGGAATGGCATGAAAAACTGTTTTTT. It translates to CASGPHSHTGGGEWHEKLFF. This rearrangement joins TRBV23-1 to TRBJ1-4; 8 bases align to TRBD1. TRBV23-1 is known as an ORF, though its function is uncertain. The CDR3 has 20 amino acids. The V gene end was trimmed by 8 bases and the J gene end by 6 bases; junction bases not matched to a gene: 26.

This clone was counted only a few times. The chain employs TRBV10-2 and TRBJ2-7; the match to TRBD2 covers 8 bases. Germline V lookup: CDR1 WSHSY, CDR2 SAAADI. J lost 6 bases, V lost 3 bases, and 7 bases had no gene match. This CDR3 contains 14 residues. The CDR3: CASSDGTSRGEQYF. In nucleotides, the CDR3 is TGCGCCAGCAGTGATGGGACTAGTCGGGGCGAGCAGTACTTC.

In its sample, this clone was seen once. This specimen includes other DNA sequences encoding the same CDR3. The rearrangement uses TRBV6-1 and TRBJ2-1; 7 bases align to TRBD2. The germline CDR1 and CDR2 sequences are MNHNS and SASEGT. V dropped 5 bases and J dropped 3; count of bases not matched to a gene: 4. The CDR3 is 14 residues long. The CDR3: CASSLSGVYNEQFF. The CDR3 DNA sequence: TGTGCCAGCAGTTTAAGCGGGGTCTACAATGAGCAGTTCTTC.

The rearrangement uses TRBV16 and TRBJ1-1, with no clear D. V gave up 0 bases and J gave up 1 base, with 12 bases separating them. This CDR3 comprises 16 residues. Per the germline V gene, CDR1 is KGHSY and CDR2 is FQNENV. The CDR3 sequence: CASSQSRFRQNTEAFF. In DNA, the CDR3 is TGTGCCAGCAGCCAATCCAGGTTCAGACAGAACACTGAAGCTTTCTTT.

V usage is TRBV5-1 and J usage is TRBJ2-3; TRBD2 matches at 13 bases. This CDR3 is built from 19 residues. Germline assignment: CDR1 SGHRS and CDR2 YFSETQ. The V gene end was trimmed by 4 bases and the J gene end by 1 base; junction bases not matched to a gene: 12. The CDR3 DNA reads as TGCGCCAGCAGCCCCCCTGGACTAGCGGGGGCCTTCGGCACAGATACGCAGTATTTT. Protein sequence: CASSPPGLAGAFGTDTQYF. Based on the CDR3 plus reference TRBV5-1 and TRBJ2-3, the full variable domain is KAGVTQTPRYLIKTRGQQVTLSCSPISGHRSVSWYQQTPGQGLQFLFEYFSETQRNKGNFPGRFSGRQFSNSRSEMNVSTLELGDSALYLCASSPPGLAGAFGTDTQYFGPGTRLTVL.

V usage is TRBV7-9 and J usage is TRBJ2-7, with D possibly matching TRBD1 (9 bases). Trimming took off 4 bases at V and 9 bases at J, with 19 bases between the two ends. CDR3 size: 14 residues. Germline V gene data show CDR1 as SEHNR and CDR2 as FQNEAQ (reference sequence). In DNA, the CDR3 is TGTGCCAGCAGCTCCTGGACAGGGGCGGGAGGGCAGTACTTC. It is translated as CASSSWTGAGGQYF.

The V and J genes are TRBV5-1 and TRBJ2-3; a possible D gene is TRBD2 (6 bases). Trimming cost V 0 bases and J 0 bases, with 8 bases left between them. Germline values: CDR1 SGHRS, CDR2 YFSETQ. CDR3 length: 15 amino acids. For the CDR3, the DNA is TGCGCCAGCAGCTTGGCCCGGGGGAGCACAGATACGCAGTATTTT. This gives the protein CASSLARGSTDTQYF.

The chain has TRBV11-3 and TRBJ2-2; 11 nucleotides line up with TRBD1. The CDR3 covers 15 residues. V trimming: 5 bases; J trimming: 7 bases; junction bases outside the gene matches: 6. CDR1 is SGHNT, CDR2 YENEEA, per germline. The CDR3, as DNA: TGTGCCAGCAGCCCGGACAGGGGGCTTGACGGGGAGCTGTTTTTT. Protein: CASSPDRGLDGELFF.

V usage is TRBV27 and J usage is TRBJ2-3, with D unresolved. CDR1 and CDR2 (germline): MNHEY, SMNVEV (reference sequence). V lost 5 bases and J 2 bases, leaving 2 bases between the germline ends. This CDR3 contains 11 residues. This CDR3 is CASSHTDTQYF. CDR3 DNA: TGTGCCAGCAGTCACACAGATACGCAGTATTTT.

J is TRBJ1-5 and V is TRBV28; TRBD1 is a possible D gene (5 bases). V lost 3 bases to trimming and J lost 4 bases, with 10 bases between them. The CDR3 sequence is 14 residues long. Germline assignment: CDR1 MDHEN and CDR2 SYDVKM. CDR3 DNA sequence: TGTGCCAGCAGTTTTTGGGGCGAGAATCAGCCCCAGCATTTT. This translates into CASSFWGENQPQHF.

This clone appeared once. This chain links TRBV18 with TRBJ2-7; 9 positions match TRBD1. V trimming: 0 bases; J trimming: 4 bases; junction bases outside the gene matches: 4. This CDR3 region has 15 residues. Germline CDR1 reads KGHSH; CDR2 reads LQKENI. The CDR3 DNA sequence: TGTGCCAGCTCACCACCGGGACAGGGCATATACGAGCAGTACTTC. This gives the protein CASSPPGQGIYEQYF.